These 28 T cell receptor beta chains were sequenced from one sample in a study of T cell clusters in autoimmune cytopenias. Roughly 38,000 genome equivalents of blood DNA were amplified for TRB. TRB rearrangements were amplified by touch-down multiplex PCR with mixed TRB-A/B primers. Following a re-call of the multiplex PCR reads, TCRdb has one entry per CDR3 protein and lacks DNA. The sample has around 4,200 distinct CDR3 sequences. The sequenced sample was peripheral blood. All receptors come from a human donor with an autoimmune cytopenia or autoimmune hepatitis (not recorded which).

The V call is TRBV18, the J call TRBJ2-7; TCRdb returns TRBD1, unconfirmable since there is no DNA. CDR1 is KGHSH and CDR2 is LQKENI in the germline V gene. CDR3 length equals 13 residues. The CDR3 spells CASSLGTGYEQYF.

The chain is built from TRBV6-6 and TRBJ2-1; TCRdb calls TRBD2, which cannot be checked without DNA. The CDR3 runs to 15 residues. Germline V gene lookup returns CDR1 MNHNY and CDR2 SVGAGI (reference sequence). CDR3 region: CASSNWAGGQGEQFF.

Measured by frequency, this clonotype is medium-sized. V is TRBV5-7 and J is TRBJ2-3; TCRdb picks TRBD2, but there is no DNA to check that call. TRBV5-7 is assigned to the ORF class and has an uncertain function. The CDR3 spans 18 residues. CDR3 in amino acids: CASSFTGTRRGSADTQYF.

This clonotype ranks as medium-sized (0.01 to 0.1%) in terms of frequency. The CDR3 sequence is CASSYGTGGYEQYF. The rearrangement links TRBV12-3 or TRBV12-4 to TRBJ2-7; TCRdb designates TRBD1, a call that cannot be tested without DNA. The CDR3 has 14 residues.

The CDR3 loop is CASSPAGGSNEQFF. The chain uses TRBV12-3 or TRBV12-4 and TRBJ2-1; TCRdb's D call, TRBD2, is unchecked because there is no DNA. There are 14 residues in the CDR3.

The chain couples TRBV20-1 to TRBJ2-7; the TRBD2 assignment by TCRdb is unverifiable without DNA. CDR1 and CDR2 (germline): DFQATT, SNEGSKA (reference sequence). The CDR3 has 14 residues. CDR3 in amino acids: CSARTSGSVGEQYF.

The gene calls are TRBV30 and TRBJ2-1. The CDR3 runs to 11 residues. Germline V gene data show CDR1 as GTSNPN and CDR2 as SVGIG (reference sequence). This CDR3 is CAWTVDWEQFF.

V usage is TRBV6-5 and J usage is TRBJ2-5; TCRdb picks TRBD1, but there is no DNA to check that call. This CDR3 is built from 14 residues. Germline assignment: CDR1 MNHEY and CDR2 SVGAGI. This CDR3 reads CASSRPGTQETQYF.

Considering frequency, this clonotype is medium-sized (0.01 to 0.1%). This rearrangement joins TRBV29-1 to TRBJ2-2. The germline CDR1 and CDR2 sequences are SQVTM and ANQGSEA. The CDR3 length is 11 residues. The CDR3: CSALYTGELFF.

The chain carries TRBV27 and TRBJ2-2. The CDR3 is 15 amino acids. CDR1 and CDR2 (germline): MNHEY, SMNVEV (reference sequence). The CDR3 loop is CASSLSSGNTGELFF.

This clonotype is classed as medium-sized (0.01 to 0.1%) by frequency. The chain has TRBV30 and TRBJ2-3; TCRdb calls TRBD2, which cannot be checked without DNA. Germline lookup yields CDR1 GTSNPN and CDR2 SVGIG (reference sequence). This CDR3 region has 18 residues. The CDR3 spells CAGRGSSGTLVGTDTQYF.

This chain uses TRBV27 with TRBJ1-1; checking the TCRdb D call of TRBD1 is not possible without DNA. The CDR3 covers 15 residues. Germline V CDR1 and CDR2: MNHEY, SMNVEV (reference sequence). The CDR3 loop is CASSPRQGANTEAFF.

The genes are TRBV6-2 or TRBV6-3 and TRBJ2-1; TCRdb reports TRBD2, a call that lacks DNA to check it against. The CDR3 has 16 amino acids. Germline CDR1 reads MNHEY; CDR2 reads SVGEGT. The chain's CDR3 is CASSPPRVAGTHEQFF.

This clonotype is classed as medium-sized by frequency. This chain links TRBV5-6 with TRBJ2-6. The V gene's germline CDR1 is SGHDT and CDR2 YYEEEE. The CDR3 consists of 14 residues. CDR3 residues: CASSLGSGANVLTF. Drawing the rest from reference TRBV5-6 and TRBJ2-6, the complete variable domain is DAGVTQSPTHLIKTRGQQVTLRCSPKSGHDTVSWYQQALGQGPQFIFQYYEEEERQRGNFPDRFSGHQFPNYSSELNVNALLLGDSALYLCASSLGSGANVLTFGAGSRLTVL.

Frequency places this clonotype as medium-sized. The rearrangement joins TRBV19 to TRBJ2-3; TCRdb reports TRBD1, a call that lacks DNA to check it against. The germline V gene has CDR1 LNHDA and CDR2 SQIVND (reference sequence). The CDR3 sequence is 14 residues long. The CDR3 here is CASNWGSSTDTQYF.

This rearrangement joins TRBV6-1 to TRBJ2-1; no DNA is available, so the TRBD1 call from TCRdb remains unchecked. The CDR3 is 15 amino acids. Germline V gene sequence: CDR1 MNHNS, CDR2 SASEGT. The CDR3 sequence is CASSGGDSPADEQFF.

Frequency places this clonotype as medium-sized. The chain employs TRBV19 and TRBJ2-1; TCRdb names TRBD1, which stays unverified in the absence of DNA. This CDR3 has 14 amino acids. Looked up from germline, CDR1 is LNHDA and CDR2 is SQIVND (reference sequence). The CDR3 sequence is CASSRGREWNEQFF.

The chain employs TRBV18 and TRBJ1-3. CDR3 length: 12 residues. From germline, CDR1 is KGHSH and CDR2 LQKENI. The CDR3 is CASSPKRDTIYF.

The rearrangement joins TRBV28 to TRBJ2-1. Germline V gene data show CDR1 as MDHEN and CDR2 as SYDVKM. The CDR3 extends over 12 amino acids. CDR3 sequence: CASSSFPNEQFF. The entire variable domain, with the rest obtained from reference TRBV28 and TRBJ2-1, is as follows: DVKVTQSSRYLVKRTGEKVFLECVQDMDHENMFWYRQDPGLGLRLIYFSYDVKMKEKGDIPEGYSVSREKKERFSLILESASTNQTSMYLCASSSFPNEQFFGPGTRLTVL.

The rearrangement links TRBV15 to TRBJ2-7; TCRdb designates TRBD1, a call that cannot be tested without DNA. This CDR3 is 15 amino acids long. CDR1 LNHNV and CDR2 YYDKDF come from the germline V gene (reference sequence). The CDR3 loop is CATSPGTGGPHEQYF. Based on the CDR3 plus reference TRBV15 and TRBJ2-7, the full variable domain is DAMVIQNPRYQVTQFGKPVTLSCSQTLNHNVMYWYQQKSSQAPKLLFHYYDKDFNNEADTPDNFQSRRPNTSFCFLDIRSPGLGDTAMYLCATSPGTGGPHEQYFGPGTRLTVT.

According to its frequency, this clonotype is medium-sized. CDR3 protein: CASSWTSGRFEQFF. The chain uses TRBV19 and TRBJ2-1; TCRdb's D call, TRBD2, is unchecked because there is no DNA. Germline loops: CDR1 LNHDA, CDR2 SQIVND (reference sequence). The CDR3 extends over 14 amino acids. Filled out from reference TRBV19 and TRBJ2-1, the complete variable domain reads DGGITQSPKYLFRKEGQNVTLSCEQNLNHDAMYWYRQDPGQGLRLIYYSQIVNDFQKGDIAEGYSVSREKKESFPLTVTSAQKNPTAFYLCASSWTSGRFEQFFGPGTRLTVL.

The chain recombines TRBV6-5 with TRBJ2-1; TCRdb returns TRBD1, unconfirmable since there is no DNA. Germline V gene lookup returns CDR1 MNHEY and CDR2 SVGAGI. The CDR3 contains 16 residues. This CDR3 reads CASSYYLKTANNEQFF.

V and J are TRBV5-1 and TRBJ2-1; with no DNA, the TCRdb D assignment of TRBD1 cannot be verified. There are 15 residues in the CDR3. Germline V gene data show CDR1 as SGHRS and CDR2 as YFSETQ. The CDR3 sequence: CASSFGQGASDEQFF.

This clonotype is identified as medium-sized from frequency. The J gene is TRBJ2-5, the V gene TRBV12-3 or TRBV12-4; TCRdb's D gene call, TRBD2, goes unchecked for lack of DNA. The CDR3 extends over 17 amino acids. This CDR3 reads CASIQRGWREGPETQYF.

The chain has TRBV18 and TRBJ2-1. This CDR3 has 12 amino acids. The V gene's germline CDR1 is KGHSH and CDR2 LQKENI. The CDR3 protein is CASSPSVREQFF.

The chain combines TRBV5-6 with TRBJ2-5. The CDR3 is made up of 15 amino acids. CDR1 is SGHDT and CDR2 is YYEEEE in the germline V gene. This CDR3 reads CASSRGQGRQETQYF.

This clonotype is classed as large by frequency. The V and J genes are TRBV12-3 or TRBV12-4 and TRBJ1-4; TCRdb's D call of TRBD1 is untestable without DNA. The CDR3 sequence is 15 residues long. The CDR3 sequence is CASFVTDRANEKLFF.

This clonotype counts as medium-sized by frequency. The chain uses TRBV11-1 and TRBJ2-7; the TCRdb D gene call, TRBD2, has no DNA to confirm it. CDR1 and CDR2 (germline): SGHAT, FQDESV (reference sequence). This CDR3 has 15 amino acids. CDR3 residues: CASSGGLAGGYEQYF.